These T cell receptor beta chains were read from a single sample in a study of tumor-infiltrating lymphocytes in oesophageal squamous cell carcinoma. In TCRdb, the PCR reads were re-called with MiXCR into one record per CDR3 protein. The repertoire includes approximately 22,000 distinct CDR3 sequences, approximately 37% of them detected once, and roughly 19% sits in the top ten. Sequencing was carried out using esophageal tumor tissue. Receptors were obtained from a female donor with esophageal squamous cell carcinoma. Each CDR3 is given with its conserved first and last residue. A D gene is named only where the DNA matches it firmly. The size of a clone is reported for some rows only, either as once, few or many, or as a class for expanded clones.

V: TRBV6-8
J: TRBJ2-7
size: few
D: .
DNA: TGTGCCAGCAGTTACGAAGGCTACGAGCAGTACTTC
CDR3: CASSYEGYEQYF

V: TRBV24-1
J: TRBJ2-2
size: many
D: TRBD1
DNA: TGTGCCACCAGTGACCCGCGGGACAGGGTTTTT
CDR3: CATSDPRDRVF

V: TRBV7-4
J: TRBJ2-7
size: .
D: .
DNA: TGTGCCAGCAGTCCTAGCGCTGCCTACGAGCAGTACTTC
CDR3: CASSPSAAYEQYF

V: TRBV4-1
J: TRBJ2-5
size: few
D: TRBD2
DNA: TGCGCCAGCAGCCAAGAAGGGCTAGCGGGACTAGAGACCCAGTACTTC
CDR3: CASSQEGLAGLETQYF

V: TRBV18
J: TRBJ2-5
size: .
D: TRBD2
DNA: TGTGCCAGCTCACCGTCGAGCGGGGAACAAGAGACCCAGTACTTC
CDR3: CASSPSSGEQETQYF

V: TRBV5-6
J: TRBJ2-1
size: many
D: .
DNA: TGTGCCAGCAGCTTTTCGGAGGGGAAGGGGAAGTTCTTC
CDR3: CASSFSEGKGKFF

V: TRBV28
J: TRBJ2-2
size: .
D: .
DNA: TGTGCCAGCAGTTGGGCCCTGGCAAGGGGGGAGCTGTTTTTT
CDR3: CASSWALARGELFF

V: TRBV7-3
J: TRBJ2-7
size: .
D: TRBD1
DNA: TGTGCCAGCAGCTTAATGTCGGGACAGGGACCAGCCTACGAGCAGCACTTC
CDR3: CASSLMSGQGPAYEQHF

V: TRBV2
J: TRBJ1-1
size: .
D: .
DNA: TGTGCCAGCAGTGACGCAGTAAACACTGAAGCTTTCTTT
CDR3: CASSDAVNTEAFF

V: TRBV18
J: TRBJ1-2
size: .
D: .
DNA: TGTGCCAGCTCACCATGGGCCACCTTC
CDR3: CASSPWATF

V: TRBV7-2
J: TRBJ2-1
size: .
D: .
DNA: TGTGCCAGCAGCTTAGATTCCCTGGCAAGACCCTACAATGAGCAGTTCTTC
CDR3: CASSLDSLARPYNEQFF

V: TRBV28
J: TRBJ2-3
size: many
D: .
DNA: TGTGCCAGCAGTTTCGGTCTAGCGTACACAGATACGCAGTATTTT
CDR3: CASSFGLAYTDTQYF

V: TRBV11-2
J: TRBJ2-7
size: .
D: .
DNA: TGTGCCAGCAGCTTACCGGGGCTAACCTACGAGCAGTACTTC
CDR3: CASSLPGLTYEQYF

V: TRBV12-3/TRBV12-4
J: TRBJ1-6
size: .
D: .
DNA: TGTGCCAGCAGTTTAAGGGGCACGGGCCTAGCGGGTTTCTCCTACGAGCAGTACTTT
CDR3: CASSLRGTGLAGFSYEQYF

V: TRBV7-2
J: TRBJ1-2
size: .
D: .
DNA: TGTGCCAGCAGTTATCGGGGGGGCGGCTATGGCTACACCTTC
CDR3: CASSYRGGGYGYTF

V: TRBV10-2
J: TRBJ2-7
size: many
D: TRBD2
DNA: TGCGCCAGCACTACAAGCGGGAATCGGTACAATGAGCAGTACTTC
CDR3: CASTTSGNRYNEQYF

V: TRBV6-6
J: TRBJ1-1
size: many
D: .
DNA: TGTGCCAGCAGTTACTCGACGGACACTGAAGCTTTCTTT
CDR3: CASSYSTDTEAFF

V: TRBV2
J: TRBJ2-7
size: .
D: .
DNA: TGTGCCAGCAGTGCAAGGGGGCGGTCCGGGGGAGGTCAGTACTTC
CDR3: CASSARGRSGGGQYF

V: TRBV7-3
J: TRBJ2-3
size: .
D: .
DNA: TGTGCCAGCACCATGGTGGGGCAGCCGCAGTATTTT
CDR3: CASTMVGQPQYF

V: TRBV28
J: TRBJ2-3
size: .
D: TRBD2
DNA: TGTGCCAGCAGTTTGGCGACTAGCGGGAGGCGCACAGATACGCAGTATTTT
CDR3: CASSLATSGRRTDTQYF

V: TRBV6-5
J: TRBJ1-5
size: .
D: .
DNA: TGTGCCAGCAGTGTCGATAAGCTTCGGCCCCAGCATTTT
CDR3: CASSVDKLRPQHF

V: TRBV6-1
J: TRBJ1-1
size: few
D: .
DNA: TGTGCCAGCATGGTAGAGATGAACACTGAAGCTTTCTTT
CDR3: CASMVEMNTEAFF

V: TRBV18
J: TRBJ1-5
size: few
D: .
DNA: TGTGCCAGCTCACGCACGGATCAGCCCCAGCATTTT
CDR3: CASSRTDQPQHF

V: TRBV7-3
J: TRBJ1-2
size: .
D: .
DNA: TGTGCCAGCAGCTCCAGAGCTAACTATGGCTACACCTTC
CDR3: CASSSRANYGYTF

V: TRBV7-8
J: TRBJ2-1
size: medium-sized
D: .
DNA: TGTGCCAGCAGCTTACGTGAGCAGCTCCAGGATCTATACAATGAGCAGTTCTTC
CDR3: CASSLREQLQDLYNEQFF

V: TRBV9
J: TRBJ2-1
size: few
D: TRBD2
DNA: TGTGCCAGCAGCATTAGCGGGAGGGCCGTCAATGAGCAGTTCTTC
CDR3: CASSISGRAVNEQFF

V: TRBV6-4
J: TRBJ2-5
size: few
D: TRBD2
DNA: TGTGCCAGCAGCCTTGAAGGACTAGCGGGTAACAATGAGCACTTCTTC
CDR3: CASSLEGLAGNNEHFF

V: TRBV4-1
J: TRBJ2-1
size: many
D: .
DNA: TGCGCCAGCAGCCAAGAGTACAGCAACTCCTACAATGAGCAGTTCTTC
CDR3: CASSQEYSNSYNEQFF

V: TRBV7-9
J: TRBJ2-5
size: few
D: .
DNA: .
CDR3: CASSPKSGTPILIRGIWLHLRF